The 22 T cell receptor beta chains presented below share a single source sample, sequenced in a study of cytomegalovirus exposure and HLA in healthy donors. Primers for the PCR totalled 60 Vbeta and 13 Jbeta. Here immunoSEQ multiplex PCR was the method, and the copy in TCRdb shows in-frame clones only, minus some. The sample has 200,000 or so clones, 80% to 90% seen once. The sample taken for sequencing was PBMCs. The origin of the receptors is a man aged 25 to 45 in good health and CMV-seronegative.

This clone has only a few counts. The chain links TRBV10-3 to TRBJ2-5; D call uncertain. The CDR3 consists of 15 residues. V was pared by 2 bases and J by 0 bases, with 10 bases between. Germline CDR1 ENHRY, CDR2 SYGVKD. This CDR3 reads CAISEPGRYQETQYF. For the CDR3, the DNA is TGTGCCATCAGTGAGCCAGGCAGGTACCAAGAGACCCAGTACTTC.

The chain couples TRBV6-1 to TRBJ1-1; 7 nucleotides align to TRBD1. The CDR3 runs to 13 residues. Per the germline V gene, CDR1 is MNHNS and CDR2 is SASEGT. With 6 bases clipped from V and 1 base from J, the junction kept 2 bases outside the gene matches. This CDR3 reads CASRRQGNTEAFF. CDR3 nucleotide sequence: TGTGCCAGCAGGAGACAGGGGAACACTGAAGCTTTCTTT.

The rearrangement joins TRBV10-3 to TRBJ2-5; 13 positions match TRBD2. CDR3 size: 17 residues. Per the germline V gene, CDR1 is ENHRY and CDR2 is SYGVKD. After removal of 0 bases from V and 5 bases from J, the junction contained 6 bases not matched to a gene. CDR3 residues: CAISESTSGGARETQYF. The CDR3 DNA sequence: TGTGCCATCAGTGAGTCCACTAGCGGGGGGGCTCGTGAGACCCAGTACTTC.

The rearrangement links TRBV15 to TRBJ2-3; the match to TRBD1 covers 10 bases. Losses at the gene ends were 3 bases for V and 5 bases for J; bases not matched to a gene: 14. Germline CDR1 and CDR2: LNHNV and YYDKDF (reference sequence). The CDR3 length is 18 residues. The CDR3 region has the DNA TGTGCCACCAGCAGGTCGGGACAGGGGCGCTTCCAGGGAGATACGCAGTATTTT. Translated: CATSRSGQGRFQGDTQYF.

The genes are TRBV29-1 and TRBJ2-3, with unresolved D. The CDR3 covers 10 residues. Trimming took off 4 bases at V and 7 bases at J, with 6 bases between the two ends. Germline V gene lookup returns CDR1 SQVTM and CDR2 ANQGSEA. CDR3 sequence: CSVVGYTQYF. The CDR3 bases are TGCAGCGTTGTGGGCTATACGCAGTATTTT.

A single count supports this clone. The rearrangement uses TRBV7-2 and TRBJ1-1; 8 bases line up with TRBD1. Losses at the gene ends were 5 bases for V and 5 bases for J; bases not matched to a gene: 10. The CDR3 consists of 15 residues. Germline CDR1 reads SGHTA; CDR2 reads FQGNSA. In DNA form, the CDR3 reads TGTGCCAGCAGCCCCCGGACAGGGTATCGAACTGAAGCTTTCTTT. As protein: CASSPRTGYRTEAFF.

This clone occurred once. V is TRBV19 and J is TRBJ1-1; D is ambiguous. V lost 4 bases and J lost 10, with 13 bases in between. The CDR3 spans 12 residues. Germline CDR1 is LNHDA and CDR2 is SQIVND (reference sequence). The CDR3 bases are TGTGCCAGTAGTAGCCAGGCCCTTGGAGCTTTCTTT. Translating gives CASSSQALGAFF.

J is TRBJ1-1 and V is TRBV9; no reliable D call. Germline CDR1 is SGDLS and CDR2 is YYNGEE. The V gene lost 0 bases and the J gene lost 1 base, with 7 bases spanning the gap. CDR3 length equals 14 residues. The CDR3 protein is CASSVATGNTEAFF. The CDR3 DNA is TGTGCCAGCAGCGTAGCTACGGGGAACACTGAAGCTTTCTTT.

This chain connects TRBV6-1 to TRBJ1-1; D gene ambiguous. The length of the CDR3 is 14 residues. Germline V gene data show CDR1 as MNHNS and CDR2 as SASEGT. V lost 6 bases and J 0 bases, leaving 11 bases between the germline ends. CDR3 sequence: CASRSLGVNTEAFF. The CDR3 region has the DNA TGTGCCAGCAGGTCGCTCGGGGTGAACACTGAAGCTTTCTTT.

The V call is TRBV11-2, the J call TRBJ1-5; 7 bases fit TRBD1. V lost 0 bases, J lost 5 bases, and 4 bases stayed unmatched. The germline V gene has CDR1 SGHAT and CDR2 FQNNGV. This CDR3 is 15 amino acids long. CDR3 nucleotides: TGTGCCAGCAGCTTAGAAGACAGGGAAGATCAGCCCCAGCATTTT. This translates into CASSLEDREDQPQHF.

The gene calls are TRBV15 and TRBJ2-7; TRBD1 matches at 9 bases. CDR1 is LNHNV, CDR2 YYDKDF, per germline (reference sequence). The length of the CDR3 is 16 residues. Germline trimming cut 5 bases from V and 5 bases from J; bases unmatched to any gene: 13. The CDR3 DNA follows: TGTGCCACCAGCCCTGAGAAAGGGACAGGGTACCACGAGCAGTACTTC. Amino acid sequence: CATSPEKGTGYHEQYF.

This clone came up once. CDR3 sequence: CASSLAGEQYF. Here the CDR3 DNA reads TGTGCCAGCAGCTTGGCCGGGGAGCAGTACTTC. J is TRBJ2-7 and V is TRBV5-5; D is unclear. V gave up 0 bases and J gave up 7 bases, with 5 bases separating them. CDR1 is SGHKS and CDR2 is YYEKEE in the germline V gene (reference sequence). This CDR3 has 11 residues.

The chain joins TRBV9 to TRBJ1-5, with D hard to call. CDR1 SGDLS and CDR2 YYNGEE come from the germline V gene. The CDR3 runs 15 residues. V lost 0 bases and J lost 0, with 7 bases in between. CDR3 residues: CASSVGGYSNQPQHF. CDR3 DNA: TGTGCCAGCAGCGTAGGAGGCTATAGCAATCAGCCCCAGCATTTT.

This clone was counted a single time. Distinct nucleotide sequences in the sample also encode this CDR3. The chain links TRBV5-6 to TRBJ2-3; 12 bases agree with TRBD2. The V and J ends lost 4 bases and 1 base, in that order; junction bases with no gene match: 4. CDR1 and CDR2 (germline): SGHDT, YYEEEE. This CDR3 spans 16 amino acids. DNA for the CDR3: TGTGCCAGCAGCCTCGGACTAGCGGGGCGCACAGATACGCAGTATTTT. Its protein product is CASSLGLAGRTDTQYF.

The CDR3 sequence is CASSLVTSGAPPFNEQFF. The DNA for the CDR3 is TGTGCCAGCAGCTTAGTAACTAGCGGCGCCCCTCCATTCAATGAGCAGTTCTTC. The chain is built from TRBV7-8 and TRBJ2-1, with 8 bases matching TRBD2. The germline V gene encodes CDR1 SGHVS and CDR2 FQNEAQ. V was pared by 1 base and J by 6 bases, with 14 bases of the junction left unmatched. The CDR3 runs to 18 residues.

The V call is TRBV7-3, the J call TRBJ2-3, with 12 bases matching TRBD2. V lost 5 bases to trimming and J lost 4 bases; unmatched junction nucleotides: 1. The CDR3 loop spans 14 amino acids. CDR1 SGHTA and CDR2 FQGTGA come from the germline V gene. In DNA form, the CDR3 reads TGTGCCAGCAGCCCTAGCGGGGGGGCAGATACGCAGTATTTT. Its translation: CASSPSGGADTQYF.

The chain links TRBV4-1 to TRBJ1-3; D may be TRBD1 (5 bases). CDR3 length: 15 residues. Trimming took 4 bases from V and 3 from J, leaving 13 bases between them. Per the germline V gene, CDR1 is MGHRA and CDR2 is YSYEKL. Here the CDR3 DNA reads TGCGCCAGCAGCCCAGGGTTAGCTGGTGGAAACACCATATATTTT. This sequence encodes CASSPGLAGGNTIYF.

The CDR3 region has the DNA TGTGCCAGCAGCTCTGAGGGGGGGCCAGAAGAGACCCAGTACTTC. Its translation: CASSSEGGPEETQYF. The chain recombines TRBV7-2 with TRBJ2-5, with D perhaps TRBD2 (7 bases). V shed 4 bases and J shed 3 bases, with 15 bases lying between them. Germline values: CDR1 SGHTA, CDR2 FQGNSA. This CDR3 has 15 amino acids.

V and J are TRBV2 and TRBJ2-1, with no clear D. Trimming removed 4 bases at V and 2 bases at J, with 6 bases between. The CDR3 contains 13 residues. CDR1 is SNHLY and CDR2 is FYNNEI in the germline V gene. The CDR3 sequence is CASSVDAYNEQFF. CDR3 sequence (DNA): TGTGCCAGCAGTGTAGATGCCTACAATGAGCAGTTCTTC.

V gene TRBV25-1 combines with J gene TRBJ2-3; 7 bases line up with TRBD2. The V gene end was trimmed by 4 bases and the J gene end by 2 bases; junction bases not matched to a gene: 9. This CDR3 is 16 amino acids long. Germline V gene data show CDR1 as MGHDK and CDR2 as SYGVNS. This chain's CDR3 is CASSVHRGVTTDTQYF. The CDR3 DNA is TGTGCCAGCAGTGTTCACCGGGGGGTAACCACAGATACGCAGTATTTT.

DNA for the CDR3: TGTGCCAGCAGCTCGATAGACAGGCGGGTGTCTGGAAACACCATATATTTT. Translation gives CASSSIDRRVSGNTIYF. The chain carries TRBV7-2 and TRBJ1-3; D may be TRBD1 (6 bases). The CDR3 covers 17 residues. V gave up 4 bases and J gave up 1 base, with 17 bases separating them. Germline CDR1 SGHTA, CDR2 FQGNSA. The complete variable domain, with remaining parts taken from reference TRBV7-2 and TRBJ1-3, reads GAGVSQSPSNKVTEKGKDVELRCDPISGHTALYWYRQSLGQGLEFLIYFQGNSAPDKSGLPSDRFSAERTGGSVSTLTIQRTQQEDSAVYLCASSSIDRRVSGNTIYFGEGSWLTVV.

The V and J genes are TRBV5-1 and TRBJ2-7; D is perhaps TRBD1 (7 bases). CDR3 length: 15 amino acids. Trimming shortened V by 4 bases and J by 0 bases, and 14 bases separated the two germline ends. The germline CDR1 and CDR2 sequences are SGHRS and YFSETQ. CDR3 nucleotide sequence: TGCGCCAGCAGCGCAGGAGGGACAGTCTCCTACGAGCAGTACTTC. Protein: CASSAGGTVSYEQYF.